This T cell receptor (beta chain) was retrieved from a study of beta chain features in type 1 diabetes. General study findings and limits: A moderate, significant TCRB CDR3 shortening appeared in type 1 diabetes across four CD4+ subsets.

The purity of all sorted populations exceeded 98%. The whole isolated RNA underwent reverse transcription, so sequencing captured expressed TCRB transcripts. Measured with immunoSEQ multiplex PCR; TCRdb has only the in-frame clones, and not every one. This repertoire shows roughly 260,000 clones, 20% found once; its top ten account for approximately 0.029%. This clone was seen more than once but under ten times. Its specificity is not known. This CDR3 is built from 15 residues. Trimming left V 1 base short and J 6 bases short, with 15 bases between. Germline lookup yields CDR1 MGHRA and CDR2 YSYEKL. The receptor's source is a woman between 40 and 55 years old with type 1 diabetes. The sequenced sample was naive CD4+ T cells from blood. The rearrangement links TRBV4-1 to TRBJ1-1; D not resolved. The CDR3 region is CASSQAMVRESEAFF. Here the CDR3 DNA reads TGCGCCAGCAGCCAAGCGATGGTCCGGGAATCTGAAGCTTTCTTT.